These 29 T cell receptor beta chains came from one sample sequenced in a study of multiple sclerosis patients with progressive multifocal leukoencephalopathy. Only in-frame clones appear in the TCRdb table, and some are missing; sequencing was by immunoSEQ multiplex PCR. This sample has under 30,000 clones, with nearly 90% found just once. Time point indicated: 5 to 6 months of natalizumab therapy. The starting material was PBMCs, obtained from a patient treated with natalizumab. Receptors were obtained from a human donor with multiple sclerosis.

In DNA form, the CDR3 reads TGTGCCAGCAGTCCTGACTACAATGAGCAGTTCTTC. Its protein product is CASSPDYNEQFF. J is TRBJ2-1 and V is TRBV7-9; D remains ambiguous. Trimming took 6 bases from V and 3 from J, leaving 6 bases between them. Germline V gene data show CDR1 as SEHNR and CDR2 as FQNEAQ (reference sequence). The CDR3 spans 12 residues.

This clone turned up a few times. Here the CDR3 reads CASSLAPLTGELFF. In DNA form, the CDR3 reads TGTGCCAGCAGCTTGGCGCCCCTCACCGGGGAGCTGTTTTTT. V usage is TRBV5-6 and J usage is TRBJ2-2; no reliable D call. Deletions cut 0 bases from V and 4 bases from J, with 7 bases between. The CDR3 runs to 14 residues. Germline values: CDR1 SGHDT, CDR2 YYEEEE.

This rearrangement joins TRBV28 to TRBJ2-7, with 7 nucleotides matching TRBD2. There are 14 residues in the CDR3. Germline CDR1 MDHEN, CDR2 SYDVKM. The trim removed 6 bases at V and 1 base at J, leaving 6 bases unmatched. CDR3 coding DNA: TGTGCCAGCAGCCCCCTCGGGAGGTCCTACGAGCAGTACTTC. This codes for CASSPLGRSYEQYF.

The DNA for the CDR3 is TGTGCCAGCAGCTTATCCCTCTTCGAGCAGTACTTC. Amino acids: CASSLSLFEQYF. J is TRBJ2-7 and V is TRBV7-9; D gene uncertain. Germline V lookup: CDR1 SEHNR, CDR2 FQNEAQ (reference sequence). Trimming took off 2 bases at V and 6 bases at J, with 8 bases between the two ends. The CDR3 is 12 amino acids.

V gene TRBV27 combines with J gene TRBJ2-1, with 8 bases lining up with TRBD1. The CDR3 spans 17 residues. The V and J ends lost 0 bases and 9 bases, in that order; junction bases with no gene match: 13. Germline V lookup: CDR1 MNHEY, CDR2 SMNVEV (reference sequence). The CDR3 reads CASSLSAQGARVREQFF. The CDR3 nucleotides are TGTGCCAGCAGTTTATCGGCTCAGGGGGCGCGAGTACGTGAGCAGTTCTTC.

V gene TRBV5-8 combines with J gene TRBJ2-7; a possible D gene is TRBD1 (5 bases). Trimming shortened V by 1 base and J by 1 base, and 24 bases separated the two germline ends. The germline V gene has CDR1 SGHTS and CDR2 YDEGEE. The CDR3 loop spans 19 amino acids. The CDR3 DNA follows: TGTGCCAGCAGCTTGACGAAAAGGGGTAGAAGTCCGTGGTCCTACGAGCAGTACTTC. It translates to CASSLTKRGRSPWSYEQYF.

This clone was found once. The chain employs TRBV7-8 and TRBJ2-7; 7 bases are a match to TRBD2. The V and J ends lost 5 bases and 2 bases, in that order; junction bases with no gene match: 12. This CDR3 is 16 amino acids long. Germline V gene data show CDR1 as SGHVS and CDR2 as FQNEAQ. The CDR3 DNA is TGTGCCAGCAGCCTCCAGGGTCCTAGCGGTACCTACGAGCAGTACTTC. Encoded protein: CASSLQGPSGTYEQYF.

This clone was detected once. The chain links TRBV6-6 to TRBJ1-5, with TRBD1 matching over 8 bases. This CDR3 comprises 15 residues. Trimming at V came to 6 bases and at J to 6 bases, leaving 10 bases not matched to a gene. CDR1 and CDR2 (germline): MNHNY, SVGAGI (reference sequence). CDR3 region: CASRLAQGESQPQHF. CDR3 coding DNA: TGTGCCAGCAGGCTCGCACAGGGGGAAAGTCAGCCCCAGCATTTT.

As concerns this clone: The junction departs from the called germline gene at one end, perhaps through a read error. CDR3 DNA sequence: TGTGCTAGCAGCCCAGGACAGCAAGAGACCCAGTACTTC. Amino acid sequence: CASSPGQQETQYF. The genes are TRBV7-7 and TRBJ2-5, with a weak D call TRBD1 (6 bases). The CDR3 is 13 amino acids. CDR1 SSHAT and CDR2 FNYEAQ come from the germline V gene (reference sequence).

The rearrangement links TRBV5-4 to TRBJ2-1; TRBD2 might be the D (6 bases). With 1 base removed from V and 11 bases from J, the gap between germline ends came to 16 bases. Germline lookup yields CDR1 SGHNT and CDR2 YYREEE (reference sequence). The CDR3 loop spans 14 amino acids. CDR3 DNA sequence: TGTGCCAGCAGCTTGTCTAGCTCCCGGGGGAAGCAGTTCTTC. This gives the protein CASSLSSSRGKQFF.

This chain uses TRBV28 with TRBJ2-7; 9 nucleotides match TRBD1. After removal of 5 bases from V and 5 bases from J, the junction contained 10 bases not matched to a gene. Germline CDR1 reads MDHEN; CDR2 reads SYDVKM. The CDR3 loop spans 15 amino acids. The CDR3, as DNA: TGTGCCAGCAGTCCCCTCGACAGGGGGGGCGACGAGCAGTACTTC. Translated: CASSPLDRGGDEQYF.

The chain joins TRBV5-1 to TRBJ2-2, with 9 bases identical to TRBD1. Trimming cost V 3 bases and J 4 bases; bases outside gene matches: 4. This CDR3 comprises 15 residues. Germline CDR1 and CDR2: SGHRS and YFSETQ. For the CDR3, the DNA is TGCGCCAGCAGCTCGGGACAGGGTGTCACCGGGGAGCTGTTTTTT. Amino acid sequence: CASSSGQGVTGELFF.

The rearrangement uses TRBV7-2 and TRBJ2-2; 8 bases fit TRBD1. The CDR3 covers 14 residues. Germline V gene lookup returns CDR1 SGHTA and CDR2 FQGNSA. Losses at the gene ends were 5 bases for V and 6 bases for J; bases not matched to a gene: 5. CDR3 sequence: CASSRDRFSGELFF. DNA of the CDR3: TGTGCCAGCAGCCGGGACAGGTTCTCCGGGGAGCTGTTTTTT.

This clone was seen a handful of times. The rearrangement links TRBV10-2 to TRBJ2-7, with D perhaps matching TRBD1 (6 bases). Trimming took off 5 bases at V and 6 bases at J, with 14 bases between the two ends. The CDR3 runs 13 residues. Germline V gene lookup returns CDR1 WSHSY and CDR2 SAAADI. CDR3 sequence reads: CASSPGAGAEQYF. CDR3 nucleotide sequence: TGCGCCAGCAGTCCAGGGGCAGGGGCCGAGCAGTACTTC.

This sequence joins TRBV7-3 and TRBJ2-1; D is possibly TRBD2 (6 bases). V dropped 1 base and J dropped 0 bases, with 7 bases sitting between them. The CDR3 length is 15 residues. From germline, CDR1 is SGHTA and CDR2 FQGTGA. CDR3 in amino acids: CASSLIADSYNEQFF. The CDR3 nucleotides read TGTGCCAGCAGCTTAATAGCGGACTCCTACAATGAGCAGTTCTTC.

V is TRBV7-2 and J is TRBJ2-7; 9 bases fit TRBD1. This CDR3 is built from 15 residues. The V and J ends lost 1 base and 3 bases, in that order; junction bases with no gene match: 4. CDR1 and CDR2 (germline): SGHTA, FQGNSA. DNA for the CDR3: TGTGCCAGCAGCTTAGGAACAGGGGGCAACTACGAGCAGTACTTC. Its protein product is CASSLGTGGNYEQYF.

The rearrangement links TRBV4-3 to TRBJ2-3, with 11 bases fitting TRBD2. This CDR3 has 17 amino acids. Germline V gene data show CDR1 as LGHNA and CDR2 as YSLEER. Unmatched junction bases numbered 4, after V lost 2 bases and J lost 0 bases. Here the CDR3 DNA reads TGCGCCAGCAGCCAAAGACTAGCGGGGTCTAGCACAGATACGCAGTATTTT. Translated: CASSQRLAGSSTDTQYF.

The chain employs TRBV7-9 and TRBJ1-2; no definite D call. Germline lookup yields CDR1 SEHNR and CDR2 FQNEAQ (reference sequence). This CDR3 is built from 12 residues. The V end lost 3 bases, the J end lost 6 bases, and 8 bases lay between the germline ends. This CDR3 reads CASSFYVDGYTF. CDR3 DNA sequence: TGTGCCAGCAGCTTTTACGTGGATGGCTACACCTTC.

This rearrangement joins TRBV7-9 to TRBJ2-6; D unclear. The CDR3 loop spans 18 amino acids. Germline V lookup: CDR1 SEHNR, CDR2 FQNEAQ (reference sequence). V was pared by 3 bases and J by 2 bases, with 17 bases between. CDR3 region: CASSFSTSRVAGANVLTF. For the CDR3, the DNA is TGTGCCAGCAGCTTCTCGACAAGTAGGGTAGCTGGGGCCAACGTCCTGACTTTC. The full variable domain, completed using reference TRBV7-9 and TRBJ2-6, is DTGVSQNPRHKITKRGQNVTFRCDPISEHNRLYWYRQTLGQGPEFLTYFQNEAQLEKSRLLSDRFSAERPKGSFSTLEIQRTEQGDSAMYLCASSFSTSRVAGANVLTFGAGSRLTVL.

This clone was detected only a few times. The gene calls are TRBV6-1 and TRBJ1-2, with D hard to call. Per germline, CDR1 MNHNS and CDR2 SASEGT. This CDR3 has 14 residues. Deletions cut 8 bases from V and 5 bases from J, with 18 bases between. CDR3: CASDRADSRYGYTF. CDR3 DNA sequence: TGTGCCAGCGATAGGGCGGATTCCCGTTATGGCTACACCTTC.

The rearrangement uses TRBV11-2 and TRBJ2-3; D is unclear. In germline, CDR1 is SGHAT, CDR2 FQNNGV. This CDR3 spans 15 amino acids. The ends were cut back, 5 bases at V and 2 bases at J, with 14 bases in the middle. The CDR3 DNA reads TGTGCCAGCAGCCGCGTCGCCGAGAACACAGATACGCAGTATTTT. The encoded protein is CASSRVAENTDTQYF.

The chain has TRBV9 and TRBJ2-1; 7 bases map to TRBD2. Per germline, CDR1 SGDLS and CDR2 YYNGEE. The CDR3 runs 16 residues. V dropped 3 bases and J dropped 6; count of bases not matched to a gene: 12. The CDR3 region is CASSARTLTSRNEQFF. Written as DNA, the CDR3 is TGTGCCAGCAGCGCCCGAACCTTGACTAGCCGCAATGAGCAGTTCTTC.

The chain joins TRBV9 to TRBJ2-3, with D perhaps assigned TRBD1 or TRBD2 (7 bases each). The germline gives CDR1 SGDLS, CDR2 YYNGEE. The V gene lost 4 bases and the J gene lost 1 base, with 10 bases spanning the gap. The CDR3 is made up of 14 amino acids. The CDR3 loop is CASSSGGGTDTQYF. CDR3 DNA sequence: TGTGCCAGCAGCTCAGGGGGGGGCACAGATACGCAGTATTTT.

The chain carries TRBV11-2 and TRBJ2-3; D is undetermined. Germline loops: CDR1 SGHAT, CDR2 FQNNGV. With 1 base removed from V and 4 bases from J, the gap between germline ends came to 15 bases. The CDR3 extends over 16 amino acids. CDR3 amino acids: CASSLARVPIADTQYF. The CDR3 DNA follows: TGTGCCAGCAGCTTAGCACGGGTTCCCATCGCAGATACGCAGTATTTT.

V and J are TRBV29-1 and TRBJ1-1, with D maybe TRBD1 (5 bases). The CDR3 runs 13 residues. V lost 5 bases and J 3 bases, leaving 13 bases between the germline ends. CDR1 and CDR2 from the germline V gene are SQVTM and ANQGSEA. The CDR3 protein is CSVQNGGDTEAFF. DNA for the CDR3: TGCAGCGTTCAAAATGGGGGAGACACTGAAGCTTTCTTT.

The J gene is TRBJ1-5, the V gene TRBV28; no reliable D call. Germline loops: CDR1 MDHEN, CDR2 SYDVKM. CDR3 size: 12 residues. Trimming removed 7 bases from V and 6 bases from J, with 10 bases in between. The CDR3 sequence: CASNGNRQPQHF. The CDR3 DNA follows: TGTGCCAGCAATGGCAACCGTCAGCCCCAGCATTTT.

This chain links TRBV28 with TRBJ1-2, with no clear D. Trimming removed 7 bases from V and 1 base from J, with 10 bases in between. Germline V gives CDR1 MDHEN, CDR2 SYDVKM. The CDR3 runs 13 residues. The CDR3 sequence: CASKIELNYGYTF. The CDR3 DNA is TGTGCCAGCAAAATCGAGCTTAACTATGGCTACACCTTC.

V usage is TRBV13 and J usage is TRBJ1-1; a weak D match, TRBD1 (5 bases). The V and J ends lost 5 bases and 4 bases respectively, with 17 bases between them. CDR1 PRHDT and CDR2 FYEKMQ come from the germline V gene (reference sequence). The CDR3 totals 15 residues. CDR3 in amino acids: CASSRARGGRTEAFF. The CDR3 coding sequence is TGTGCCAGCAGCCGCGCGCGGGGGGGTCGCACTGAAGCTTTCTTT.

CDR3 protein: CASSVQGAVGTEAFF. The CDR3 DNA is TGTGCCAGCAGCGTACAGGGGGCGGTAGGCACTGAAGCTTTCTTT. V usage is TRBV9 and J usage is TRBJ1-1; TRBD1 matches 8 bases. The CDR3 loop spans 15 amino acids. The J segment lost 4 bases and the V segment lost 1 base, leaving 6 bases of the junction unmatched. The V gene's germline CDR1 is SGDLS and CDR2 YYNGEE.